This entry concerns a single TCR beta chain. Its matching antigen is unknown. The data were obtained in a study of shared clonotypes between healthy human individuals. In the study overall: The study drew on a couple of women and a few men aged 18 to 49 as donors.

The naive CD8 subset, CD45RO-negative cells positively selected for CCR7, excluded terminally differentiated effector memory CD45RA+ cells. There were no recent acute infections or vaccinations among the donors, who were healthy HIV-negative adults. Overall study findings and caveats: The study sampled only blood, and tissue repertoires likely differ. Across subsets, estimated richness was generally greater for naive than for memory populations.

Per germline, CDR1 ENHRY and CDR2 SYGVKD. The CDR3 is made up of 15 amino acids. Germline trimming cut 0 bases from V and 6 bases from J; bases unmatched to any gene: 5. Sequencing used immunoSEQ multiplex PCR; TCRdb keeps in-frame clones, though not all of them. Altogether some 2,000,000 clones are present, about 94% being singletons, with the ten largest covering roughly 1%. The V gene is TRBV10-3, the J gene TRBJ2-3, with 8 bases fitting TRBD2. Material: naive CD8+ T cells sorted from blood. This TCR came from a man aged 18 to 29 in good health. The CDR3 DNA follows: TGTGCCATCAGTGAGTCGAGAGCGGGGGTGGATACGCAGTATTTT. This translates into CAISESRAGVDTQYF.